This entry features one T cell receptor beta chain sequence. TCRdb keeps only in-frame clones here, not all; method: immunoSEQ multiplex PCR. The sample consists of some 70,000 clones, approximately 86% of them appearing once. This record belongs to a study of blood T cell repertoires in COVID-19. Looked up from germline, CDR1 is LGHDT and CDR2 is YNNKEL (reference sequence). The length of the CDR3 is 14 residues. V dropped 4 bases and J dropped 4 bases, with 13 bases sitting between them. The chain couples TRBV3-1 (or the pseudogene TRBV3-2) to TRBJ1-2; D is undetermined. The specimen was peripheral blood. The TCR originated in a woman aged 55-75 years with acute or convalescent COVID-19. CDR3 nucleotides: TGTGCCAGCAGCCCCCATATGGGCCTCTATGGCTACACCTTC. It specifies CASSPHMGLYGYTF.